A selection of T cell receptor beta chains follows, all from one sample in a study of cytomegalovirus exposure and HLA in healthy donors. Measured with immunoSEQ multiplex PCR; TCRdb has only the in-frame clones, and not every one. The profile covers about 220,000 clones, with roughly 83% appearing a single time and more than 0.6% taken by the ten largest. Material for sequencing was PBMCs. Every receptor here comes from a boy between 2 and 15 years old in good health and CMV-seronegative. Each CDR3 is given with its conserved first and last residue. The D gene is left open where the match is weak. Some rows mark clone size as missing; the rest say once, few, many or name a class of expanded clone.

v_gene	d_gene	j_gene	abundance	CDR3nt	CDR3aa
TRBV7-9	TRBD1	TRBJ1-4	-	TGTGCCAGCAGCTTACCGGGACAGCGCGAAAAACTGTTTTTT	CASSLPGQREKLFF
TRBV5-1	-	TRBJ2-5	-	TGCGCCAGCAGCTTGGACCGGCTGAAGGAGGTTCAAGAGACCCAGTACTTC	CASSLDRLKEVQETQYF
TRBV5-1	TRBD1	TRBJ2-7	-	TGCGCCAGCAGCATGGACAGGGGCGGGTACGAGCAGTACTTC	CASSMDRGGYEQYF
TRBV27	-	TRBJ2-1	-	TGTGCCAGCAGTTTATCGGAGACTTCCTACAATGAGCAGTTCTTC	CASSLSETSYNEQFF
TRBV30	-	TRBJ1-1	few	TGTGCCTGGAGTACCCTGGGGGGGGCGGGCACTGAAGCTTTCTTT	CAWSTLGGAGTEAFF
TRBV7-8	-	TRBJ2-5	-	TGTGCCAGCAGCCCCTTCGGGGACTTAAAAGAGACCCAGTACTTC	CASSPFGDLKETQYF
TRBV11-3	TRBD1	TRBJ2-1	once	TGTGCCAGCAGCGTAACCTCCTCAGGGGGCTTGGTCTACAATGAGCAGTTCTTC	CASSVTSSGGLVYNEQFF
TRBV19	TRBD1	TRBJ2-7	-	TGTGCCAGTAGTATGGGACAGGCTTCCTACGAGCAGTACTTC	CASSMGQASYEQYF
TRBV4-1	-	TRBJ1-4	once	TGCGCCAGCAGCCTGGACAGAGCCCTTGAAAAACTGTTTTTT	CASSLDRALEKLFF
TRBV2	TRBD1	TRBJ2-7	-	TGTGCCAGCAGTGGTACAGGGGGCAGGAACGAGCAGTACTTC	CASSGTGGRNEQYF
TRBV5-6	TRBD1	TRBJ2-5	-	TGTGCCAGCAGCCCCGGGACAGGGGCCTGGACCCAGTACTTC	CASSPGTGAWTQYF
TRBV6-5	-	TRBJ1-1	-	TGTGCCAGCAGTTACCCAGGTCGTGAAGCTTTCTTT	CASSYPGREAFF
TRBV6-7	TRBD1	TRBJ1-2	few	TGTGCCAGCAGTTACTCGGACAGGCCGGATGGCTACACCTTC	CASSYSDRPDGYTF
TRBV2	TRBD1	TRBJ1-2	-	TGTGCCAGCAGGGACCCGACAGGGGGCGCGGGGTATGGCTACACCTTC	CASRDPTGGAGYGYTF
TRBV9	-	TRBJ2-1	-	TGTGCCAGCAGCCCCATAACCCGGGACAATGAGCAGTTCTTC	CASSPITRDNEQFF
TRBV7-9	-	TRBJ2-2	once	TGTGCCAGCAGCCCCCTGTCCCTACCGGGGGAGCTGTTTTTT	CASSPLSLPGELFF
TRBV7-9	-	TRBJ1-4	-	TGTGCCAGCAGCTCACCGTTTCAGGCAGGTGAAAAACTGTTTTTT	CASSSPFQAGEKLFF
TRBV6-1	-	TRBJ1-2	-	TGTGCCAGCGGGGAGGGTGGCTACACCTTC	CASGEGGYTF
TRBV2	-	TRBJ1-4	few	TGTGCCAGCAGGGCTAGGACAGCAACTAATGAAAAACTGTTTTTT	CASRARTATNEKLFF
TRBV9	TRBD2	TRBJ2-1	-	TGTGCCAGCAGCGAGACTAGCGGGAGAGTCAATGAGCAGTTCTTC	CASSETSGRVNEQFF
TRBV7-6	TRBD2	TRBJ2-3	-	TGTGCCAGCAGCTTATTACAGCGGGGGGGAAGCACAGATACGCAGTATTTT	CASSLLQRGGSTDTQYF
TRBV7-9	TRBD1	TRBJ1-2	-	TGTGCCAGCAGCCTTGGGACAGATTCTAACTATGGCTACACCTTC	CASSLGTDSNYGYTF
TRBV7-6	-	TRBJ2-1	-	TGTGCCAGCAGCTTACGGAATGAGCAGTTCTTC	CASSLRNEQFF
TRBV5-1	-	TRBJ2-7	-	TGCGCCAGCAGCCCATCCGGGACCTACGAGCAGTACTTC	CASSPSGTYEQYF
TRBV7-9	-	TRBJ2-1	-	TGTGCCAGCAGCTCCTCCACACAGGGAGTTGAGCAGTTCTTC	CASSSSTQGVEQFF
TRBV4-1	-	TRBJ1-4	-	TGCGCCAGCAGCCAAGATGTAAACAGGGAAAAACTGTTTTTT	CASSQDVNREKLFF